The clone carrying this T cell receptor (beta chain) was observed once. Its matching antigen is unknown. Per the study methods: ImmunoSEQ yielded junction-only sequences lacking quality scores, so filtering differed. TCRdb's table, derived via immunoSEQ multiplex PCR, lists solely in-frame clones and lacks some. That table gives V, J and clone size, and the DNA gave D and trimming. The data hold about 650,000 clones, with about 95% observed a single time. The V gene end was trimmed by 0 bases and the J gene end by 6 bases; junction bases not matched to a gene: 4. CDR1 is SGHRS, CDR2 YFSETQ, per germline. The CDR3 extends over 14 amino acids. The data are from a study of shared clonotypes between healthy human individuals. General study findings and limits: It was anticipated that sequencing depth would influence how many clonotypes donors shared.

Selected positively for CCR7 and CD45RO-negative, naive CD8 cells excluded terminally differentiated effector memory CD45RA+ cells. This TCR was sampled from a woman aged 25-40 years in good health. What was sequenced was naive CD8+ T cells sorted from blood. The chain joins TRBV5-1 to TRBJ2-3; 7 nucleotides align to TRBD2. The CDR3, as DNA: TGCGCCAGCAGCTTGGACGGGGGGTCGGATACGCAGTATTTT. It codes for CASSLDGGSDTQYF.